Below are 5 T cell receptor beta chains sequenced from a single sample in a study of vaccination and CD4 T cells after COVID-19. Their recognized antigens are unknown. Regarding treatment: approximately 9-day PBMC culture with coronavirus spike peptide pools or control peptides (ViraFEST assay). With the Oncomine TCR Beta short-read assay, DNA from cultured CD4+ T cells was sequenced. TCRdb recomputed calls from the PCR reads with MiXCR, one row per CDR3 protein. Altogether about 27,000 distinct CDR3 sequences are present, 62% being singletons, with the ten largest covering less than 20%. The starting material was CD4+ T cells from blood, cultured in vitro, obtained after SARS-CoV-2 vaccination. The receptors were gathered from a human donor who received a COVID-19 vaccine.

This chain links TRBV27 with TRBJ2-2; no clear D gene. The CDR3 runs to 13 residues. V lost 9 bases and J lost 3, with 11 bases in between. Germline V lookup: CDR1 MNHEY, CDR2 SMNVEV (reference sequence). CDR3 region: CASHGLHTGELFF. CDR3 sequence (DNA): TGTGCCAGTCACGGGCTCCACACCGGGGAGCTGTTTTTT.

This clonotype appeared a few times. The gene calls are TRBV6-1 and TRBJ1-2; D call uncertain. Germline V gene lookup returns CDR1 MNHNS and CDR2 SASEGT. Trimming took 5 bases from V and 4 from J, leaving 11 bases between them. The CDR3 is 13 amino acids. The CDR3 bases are TGTGCCAGCAGTCGCCGGACCGGCTATGGCTACACCTTC. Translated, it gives CASSRRTGYGYTF.

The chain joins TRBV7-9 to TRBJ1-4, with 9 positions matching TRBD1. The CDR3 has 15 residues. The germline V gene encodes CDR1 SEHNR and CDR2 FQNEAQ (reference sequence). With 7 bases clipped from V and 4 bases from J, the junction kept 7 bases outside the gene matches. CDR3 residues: CASTQPGQGNEKLFF. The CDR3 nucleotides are TGTGCCAGCACTCAACCGGGACAGGGTAATGAAAAACTGTTTTTT. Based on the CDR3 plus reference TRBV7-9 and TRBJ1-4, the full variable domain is DTGVSQNPRHKITKRGQNVTFRCDPISEHNRLYWYRQTLGQGPEFLTYFQNEAQLEKSRLLSDRFSAERPKGSFSTLEIQRTEQGDSAMYLCASTQPGQGNEKLFFGSGTQLSVL.

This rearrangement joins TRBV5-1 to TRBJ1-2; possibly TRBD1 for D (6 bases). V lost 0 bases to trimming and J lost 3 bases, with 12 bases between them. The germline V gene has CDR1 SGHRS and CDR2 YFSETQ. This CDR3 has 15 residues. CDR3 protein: CASSLVLQGHYGYTF. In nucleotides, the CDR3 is TGCGCCAGCAGCTTGGTCCTACAGGGCCACTATGGCTACACCTTC.

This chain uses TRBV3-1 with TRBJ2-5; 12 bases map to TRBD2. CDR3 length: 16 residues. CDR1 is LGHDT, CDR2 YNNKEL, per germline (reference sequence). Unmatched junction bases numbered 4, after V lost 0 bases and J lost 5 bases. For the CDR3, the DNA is TGTGCCAGCAGCCAAGATCTAGCGGGGGGGCCGGAGACCCAGTACTTC. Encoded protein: CASSQDLAGGPETQYF.